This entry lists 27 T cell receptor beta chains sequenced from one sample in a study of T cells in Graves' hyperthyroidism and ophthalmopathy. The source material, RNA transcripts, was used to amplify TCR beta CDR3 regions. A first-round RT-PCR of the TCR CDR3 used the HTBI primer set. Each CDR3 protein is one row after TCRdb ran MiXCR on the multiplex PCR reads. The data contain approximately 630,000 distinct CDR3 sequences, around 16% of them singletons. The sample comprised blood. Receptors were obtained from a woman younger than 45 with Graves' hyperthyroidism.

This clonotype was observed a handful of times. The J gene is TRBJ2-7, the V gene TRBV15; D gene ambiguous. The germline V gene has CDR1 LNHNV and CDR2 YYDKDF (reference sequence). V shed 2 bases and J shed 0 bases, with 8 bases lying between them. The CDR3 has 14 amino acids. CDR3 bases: TGTGCCACCAGCAGAAACCGAGGCTCCTACGAGCAGTACTTC. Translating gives CATSRNRGSYEQYF.

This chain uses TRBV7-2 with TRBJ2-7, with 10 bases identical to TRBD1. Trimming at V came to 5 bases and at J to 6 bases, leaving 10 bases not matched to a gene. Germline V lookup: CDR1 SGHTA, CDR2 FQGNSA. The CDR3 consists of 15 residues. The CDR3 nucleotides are TGTGCCAGCAGCCTGGGGCCGGGACAGGGGCGCGAGCAGTACTTC. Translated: CASSLGPGQGREQYF. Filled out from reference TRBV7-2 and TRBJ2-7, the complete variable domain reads GAGVSQSPSNKVTEKGKDVELRCDPISGHTALYWYRQSLGQGLEFLIYFQGNSAPDKSGLPSDRFSAERTGGSVSTLTIQRTQQEDSAVYLCASSLGPGQGREQYFGPGTRLTVT.

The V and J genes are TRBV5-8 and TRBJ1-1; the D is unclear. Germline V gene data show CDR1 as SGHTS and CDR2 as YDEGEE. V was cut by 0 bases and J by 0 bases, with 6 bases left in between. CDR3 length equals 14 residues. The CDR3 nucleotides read TGTGCCAGCAGCTTGGCCGCGGTGAACACTGAAGCTTTCTTT. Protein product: CASSLAAVNTEAFF.

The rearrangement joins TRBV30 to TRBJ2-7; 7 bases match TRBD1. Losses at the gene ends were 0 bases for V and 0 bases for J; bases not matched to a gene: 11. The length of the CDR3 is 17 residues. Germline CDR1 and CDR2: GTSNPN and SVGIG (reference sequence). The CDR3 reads CAWSVQGSPPSSYEQYF. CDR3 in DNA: TGTGCCTGGAGTGTACAGGGGAGCCCACCGAGCTCCTACGAGCAGTACTTC.

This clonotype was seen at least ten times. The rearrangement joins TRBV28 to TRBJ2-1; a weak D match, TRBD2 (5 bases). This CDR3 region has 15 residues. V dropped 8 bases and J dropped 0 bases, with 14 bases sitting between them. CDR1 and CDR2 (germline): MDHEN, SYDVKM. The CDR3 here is CASLPAGSSYNEQFF. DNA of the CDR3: TGTGCCAGCCTACCGGCGGGTAGCTCCTACAATGAGCAGTTCTTC.

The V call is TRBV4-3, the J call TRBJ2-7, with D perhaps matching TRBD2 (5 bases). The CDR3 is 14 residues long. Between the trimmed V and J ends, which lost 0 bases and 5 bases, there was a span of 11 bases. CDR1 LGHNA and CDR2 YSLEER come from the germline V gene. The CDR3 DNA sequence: TGCGCCAGCAGCCAAGAGTACTTGGAGGACGAGCAGTACTTC. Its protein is CASSQEYLEDEQYF.

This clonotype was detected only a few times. The CDR3 DNA reads TGTGCCAGCAGTGTGACTAGCGGAGGCCCCTACGAGCAGTACTTC. It encodes CASSVTSGGPYEQYF. The chain carries TRBV5-8 and TRBJ2-7, with 9 bases that match TRBD2. The CDR3 is made up of 15 amino acids. Looked up from germline, CDR1 is SGHTS and CDR2 is YDEGEE. With 5 bases clipped from V and 2 bases from J, the junction kept 8 bases outside the gene matches.

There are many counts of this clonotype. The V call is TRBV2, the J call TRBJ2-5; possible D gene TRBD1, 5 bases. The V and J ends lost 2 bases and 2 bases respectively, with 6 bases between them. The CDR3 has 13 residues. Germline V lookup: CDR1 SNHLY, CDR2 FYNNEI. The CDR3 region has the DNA TGTGCCAGCAGTGAATACAGGCAAGAGACCCAGTACTTC. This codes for CASSEYRQETQYF.

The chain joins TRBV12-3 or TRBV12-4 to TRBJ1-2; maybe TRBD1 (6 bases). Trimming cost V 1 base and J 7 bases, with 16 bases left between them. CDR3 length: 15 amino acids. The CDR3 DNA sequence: TGTGCCAGCAGTTTAGAAATACGGACAGTGTCTGGCTACACCTTC. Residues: CASSLEIRTVSGYTF.

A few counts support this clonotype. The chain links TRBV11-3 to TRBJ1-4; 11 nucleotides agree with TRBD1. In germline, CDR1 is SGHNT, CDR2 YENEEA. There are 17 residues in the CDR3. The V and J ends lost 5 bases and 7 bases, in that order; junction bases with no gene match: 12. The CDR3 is CASSRSGQGAPGEKLFF. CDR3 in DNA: TGTGCCAGCAGCCGATCCGGACAGGGGGCGCCGGGTGAAAAACTGTTTTTT.

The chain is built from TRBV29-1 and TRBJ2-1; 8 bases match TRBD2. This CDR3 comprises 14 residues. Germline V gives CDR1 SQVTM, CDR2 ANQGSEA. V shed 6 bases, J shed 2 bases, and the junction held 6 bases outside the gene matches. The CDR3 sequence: CSVASGWAYNEQFF. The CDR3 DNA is TGCAGCGTCGCTAGCGGGTGGGCCTACAATGAGCAGTTCTTC.

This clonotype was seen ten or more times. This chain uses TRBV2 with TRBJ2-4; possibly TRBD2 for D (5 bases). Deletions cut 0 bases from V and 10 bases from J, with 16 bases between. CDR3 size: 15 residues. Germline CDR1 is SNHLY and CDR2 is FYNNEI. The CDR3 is CASSEASGNLVIQYF. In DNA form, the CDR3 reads TGTGCCAGCAGTGAAGCCAGCGGTAACTTAGTAATTCAGTACTTC.

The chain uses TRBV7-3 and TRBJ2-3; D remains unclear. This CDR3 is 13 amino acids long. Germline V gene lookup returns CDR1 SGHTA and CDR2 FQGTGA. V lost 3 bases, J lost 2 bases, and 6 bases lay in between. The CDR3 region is CASSFDNTDTQYF. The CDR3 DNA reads TGTGCCAGCAGCTTTGACAACACAGATACGCAGTATTTT.

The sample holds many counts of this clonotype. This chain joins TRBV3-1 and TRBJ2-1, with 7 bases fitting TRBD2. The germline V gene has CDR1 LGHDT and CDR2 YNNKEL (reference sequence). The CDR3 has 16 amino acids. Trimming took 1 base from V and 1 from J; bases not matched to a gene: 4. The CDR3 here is CASSQVSRGSYNEQFF. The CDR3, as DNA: TGTGCCAGCAGCCAAGTGTCGCGGGGGTCCTACAATGAGCAGTTCTTC.

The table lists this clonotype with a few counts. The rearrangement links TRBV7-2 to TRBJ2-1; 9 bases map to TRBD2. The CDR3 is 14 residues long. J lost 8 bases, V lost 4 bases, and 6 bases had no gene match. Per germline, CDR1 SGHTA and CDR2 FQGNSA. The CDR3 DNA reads TGTGCCAGCAGCTATGGGACTAGCATTGATGAGCAGTTCTTC. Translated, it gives CASSYGTSIDEQFF.

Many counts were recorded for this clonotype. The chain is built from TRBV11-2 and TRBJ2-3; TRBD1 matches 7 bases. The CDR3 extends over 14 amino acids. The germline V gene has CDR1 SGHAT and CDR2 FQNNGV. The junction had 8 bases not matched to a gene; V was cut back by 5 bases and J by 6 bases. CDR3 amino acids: CASSPRQGSDTQYF. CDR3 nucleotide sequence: TGTGCCAGCAGCCCTAGACAGGGATCGGATACGCAGTATTTT.

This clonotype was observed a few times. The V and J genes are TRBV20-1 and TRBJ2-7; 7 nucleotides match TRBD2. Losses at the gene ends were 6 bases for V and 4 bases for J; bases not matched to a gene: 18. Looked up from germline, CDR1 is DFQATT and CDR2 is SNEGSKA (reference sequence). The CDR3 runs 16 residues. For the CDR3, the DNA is TGCAGTGCCGGGGGGTTCCGGGATACATACGTTTACGAGCAGTACTTC. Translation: CSAGGFRDTYVYEQYF.

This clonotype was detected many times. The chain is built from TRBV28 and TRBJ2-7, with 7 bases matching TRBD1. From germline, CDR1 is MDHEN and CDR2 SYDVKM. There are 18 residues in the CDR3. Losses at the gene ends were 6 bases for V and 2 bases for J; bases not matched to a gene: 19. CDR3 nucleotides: TGTGCCAGCAGCCGAAGGGTAAAGGGACAGCGAAAAGCCTACGAGCAGTACTTC. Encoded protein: CASSRRVKGQRKAYEQYF.

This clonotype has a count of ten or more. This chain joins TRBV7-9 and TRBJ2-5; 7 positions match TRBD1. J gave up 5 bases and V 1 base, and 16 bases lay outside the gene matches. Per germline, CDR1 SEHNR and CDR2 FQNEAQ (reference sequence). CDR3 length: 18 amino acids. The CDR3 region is CASSLGTFQTTGRETQYF. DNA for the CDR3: TGTGCCAGCAGCTTAGGGACGTTCCAGACGACAGGGCGGGAGACCCAGTACTTC.

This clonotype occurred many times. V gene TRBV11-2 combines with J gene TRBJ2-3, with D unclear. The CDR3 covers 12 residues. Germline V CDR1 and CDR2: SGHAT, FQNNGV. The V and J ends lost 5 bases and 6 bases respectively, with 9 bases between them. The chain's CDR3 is CASSPVADTQYF. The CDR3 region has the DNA TGTGCCAGCAGCCCTGTTGCGGATACGCAGTATTTT.

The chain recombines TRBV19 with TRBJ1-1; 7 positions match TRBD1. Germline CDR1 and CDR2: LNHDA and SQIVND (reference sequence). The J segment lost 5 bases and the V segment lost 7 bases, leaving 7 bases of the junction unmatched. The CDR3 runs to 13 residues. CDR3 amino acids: CASKVQGGTEAFF. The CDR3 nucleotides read TGTGCCAGTAAAGTCCAGGGGGGGACTGAAGCTTTCTTT.

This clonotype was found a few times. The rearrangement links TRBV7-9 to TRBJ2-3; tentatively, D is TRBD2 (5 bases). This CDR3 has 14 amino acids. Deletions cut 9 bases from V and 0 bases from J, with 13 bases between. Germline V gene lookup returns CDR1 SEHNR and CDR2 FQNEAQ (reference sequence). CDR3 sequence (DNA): TGTGCCAGTGCCGGGAAACCTAGCACAGATACGCAGTATTTT. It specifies CASAGKPSTDTQYF.

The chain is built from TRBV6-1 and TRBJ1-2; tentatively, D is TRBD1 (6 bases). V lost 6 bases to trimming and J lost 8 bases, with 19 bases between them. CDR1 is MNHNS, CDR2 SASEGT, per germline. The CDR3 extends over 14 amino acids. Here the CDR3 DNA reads TGTGCCAGCAGATTTATGGGGGCAGAGAGCGGCTACACCTTC. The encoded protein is CASRFMGAESGYTF.

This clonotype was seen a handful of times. In DNA, the CDR3 is TGTGCCAGGACACAGAAGAACACCGGGGAGCTGTTTTTT. Its translation: CARTQKNTGELFF. The chain combines TRBV7-9 with TRBJ2-2; unclear D gene. Trimming took 9 bases from V and 1 from J, leaving 9 bases between them. The CDR3 has 13 amino acids. Germline assignment: CDR1 SEHNR and CDR2 FQNEAQ (reference sequence).

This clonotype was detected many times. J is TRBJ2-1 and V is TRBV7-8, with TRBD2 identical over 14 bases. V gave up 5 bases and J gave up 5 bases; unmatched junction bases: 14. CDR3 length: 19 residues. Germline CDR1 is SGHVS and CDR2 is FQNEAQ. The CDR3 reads CASSPQPGLAGVADNEQFF. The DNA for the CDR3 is TGTGCCAGCAGCCCGCAGCCGGGACTAGCGGGAGTGGCGGACAATGAGCAGTTCTTC. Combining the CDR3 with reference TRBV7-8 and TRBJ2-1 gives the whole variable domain GAGVSQSPRYKVAKRGQDVALRCDPISGHVSLFWYQQALGQGPEFLTYFQNEAQLDKSGLPSDRFFAERPEGSVSTLKIQRTQQEDSAVYLCASSPQPGLAGVADNEQFFGPGTRLTVL.

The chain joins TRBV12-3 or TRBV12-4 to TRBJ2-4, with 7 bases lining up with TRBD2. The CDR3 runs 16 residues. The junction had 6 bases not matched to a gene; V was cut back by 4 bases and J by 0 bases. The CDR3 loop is CASSSGGLLAKNIQYF. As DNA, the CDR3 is TGTGCCAGCAGTTCCGGGGGACTACTAGCCAAAAACATTCAGTACTTC.

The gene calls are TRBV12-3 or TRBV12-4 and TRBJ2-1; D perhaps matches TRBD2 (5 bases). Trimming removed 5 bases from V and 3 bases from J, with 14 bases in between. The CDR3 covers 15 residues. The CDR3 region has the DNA TGTGCCAGCAGTGGAGGTCCAGCGATCTACAATGAGCAGTTCTTC. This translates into CASSGGPAIYNEQFF.